This entry is about one T cell receptor beta chain. Generated by immunoSEQ multiplex PCR, the TCRdb table keeps only in-frame clones and is missing some. The sample records about 70,000 clones, 92% being singletons. These data belong to a study of T cell changes during pregnancy in multiple sclerosis. CDR3 length: 16 residues. Germline V lookup: CDR1 SGDLS, CDR2 YYNGEE. Trimming left V 0 bases short and J 0 bases short, with 9 bases between. The source of this sequence is a female donor with multiple sclerosis, enrolled in a pregnancy study. Sequencing was performed on peripheral blood, taken after pregnancy. V gene TRBV9 combines with J gene TRBJ2-2; D unclear. The CDR3 loop reads CASSVGSLANTGELFF. CDR3 DNA sequence: TGTGCCAGCAGCGTAGGGTCGCTAGCGAACACCGGGGAGCTGTTTTTT.